The 21 T cell receptor beta chains below all came from one sample that was sequenced in a study of blood T cell repertoires in COVID-19. Clones were read by immunoSEQ multiplex PCR, and TCRdb kept only the in-frame ones, dropping some. The sample lists approximately 100,000 clones; 70% to 90% were seen once. The sample taken for sequencing was PBMCs or T cells enriched from blood (not recorded which). These receptors all come from a woman aged 45 to 65 who had recovered from COVID-19.

This chain connects TRBV6-5 to TRBJ1-5; no firm D call. The V and J ends lost 7 bases and 3 bases respectively, with 13 bases between them. The CDR3 consists of 14 residues. CDR1 and CDR2 (germline): MNHEY, SVGAGI. DNA for the CDR3: TGTGCCAGCAAGGAGGGCGGGAACAATCAGCCCCAGCATTTT. This gives the protein CASKEGGNNQPQHF.

V gene TRBV19 combines with J gene TRBJ1-1; D gene ambiguous. V dropped 2 bases and J dropped 5 bases, with 12 bases sitting between them. Germline CDR1 LNHDA, CDR2 SQIVND (reference sequence). The CDR3 contains 14 residues. CDR3 sequence reads: CASSIRGVWTEAFF. CDR3 in DNA: TGTGCCAGTAGTATACGGGGAGTTTGGACTGAAGCTTTCTTT.

J is TRBJ2-3 and V is TRBV27, with 12 bases lining up with TRBD2. The CDR3 covers 19 residues. V lost 5 bases to trimming and J lost 4 bases; unmatched junction nucleotides: 16. Germline V lookup: CDR1 MNHEY, CDR2 SMNVEV (reference sequence). The CDR3 protein is CASSPLLTSGGFTADTQYF. CDR3 coding DNA: TGTGCCAGCAGTCCGTTACTGACTAGCGGGGGTTTTACCGCAGATACGCAGTATTTT.

The table lists this clone with a few counts. The chain links TRBV28 to TRBJ1-2; the match to TRBD1 covers 10 bases. The CDR3 contains 16 residues. V lost 4 bases and J lost 3; bases outside the gene matches: 8. Germline CDR1 reads MDHEN; CDR2 reads SYDVKM. This CDR3 reads CASSSLRTGGHYGYTF. The DNA of the CDR3 is TGTGCCAGCAGTTCGTTAAGGACAGGGGGACACTATGGCTACACCTTC.

The CDR3 protein is CASSSTGGRTEAFF. The CDR3 DNA is TGTGCCAGCAGTTCTACAGGGGGGCGGACTGAAGCTTTCTTT. This chain connects TRBV28 to TRBJ1-1; 8 positions agree with TRBD1. Germline V gene data show CDR1 as MDHEN and CDR2 as SYDVKM. V gave up 4 bases and J gave up 5 bases; unmatched junction bases: 6. The CDR3 loop spans 14 amino acids.

The rearrangement links TRBV12-3 or TRBV12-4 to TRBJ2-1; no reliable D call. Trimming left V 6 bases short and J 5 bases short, with 8 bases between. CDR3 length: 12 residues. The DNA of the CDR3 is TGTGCCAGCAGCCGCTCAGACAATGAGCAGTTCTTC. It is translated as CASSRSDNEQFF.

The rearrangement links TRBV19 to TRBJ1-2, with D possibly TRBD1 on 6 matching bases. CDR1 is LNHDA and CDR2 is SQIVND in the germline V gene (reference sequence). Trimming removed 5 bases at V and 6 bases at J, with 13 bases between. The CDR3 has 13 amino acids. Here the CDR3 reads CASSLLTGNGYTF. Here the CDR3 DNA reads TGTGCCAGTAGTTTACTAACAGGGAATGGCTACACCTTC.

The chain recombines TRBV3-1 (or the pseudogene TRBV3-2) with TRBJ1-2; no firm D call. The CDR3 runs to 12 residues. Trimming took 3 bases from V and 8 from J, leaving 10 bases between them. From germline, CDR1 is LGHDT and CDR2 YNNKEL (reference sequence). Here the CDR3 reads CASSQSEGGYTF. For the CDR3, the DNA is TGTGCCAGCAGCCAGTCGGAGGGCGGCTACACCTTC.

This clone has only one observation. The J gene is TRBJ2-7, the V gene TRBV18; 8 bases map to TRBD1. The CDR3 is 15 residues long. Trimming took 1 base from V and 2 from J; bases not matched to a gene: 4. The germline gives CDR1 KGHSH, CDR2 LQKENI. The CDR3, as DNA: TGTGCCAGCTCACCACGCGGACAGGGTACCTACGAGCAGTACTTC. This translates into CASSPRGQGTYEQYF.

This rearrangement joins TRBV7-3 to TRBJ1-6, with D tentatively TRBD1 (6 bases). Trimming shortened V by 2 bases and J by 6 bases, and 8 bases separated the two germline ends. Germline CDR1 and CDR2: SGHTA and FQGTGA. The CDR3 length is 14 residues. CDR3 amino acids: CASSLEGGNSPLHF. CDR3 in DNA: TGTGCCAGCAGCTTAGAAGGGGGTAATTCACCCCTCCACTTT.

The chain employs TRBV19 and TRBJ1-5, with 8 bases lining up with TRBD1. The germline gives CDR1 LNHDA, CDR2 SQIVND (reference sequence). The ends lost 6 bases at V and 2 bases at J; junction bases unmatched: 9. The CDR3 runs to 16 residues. The CDR3 sequence: CASRDRVMVGNQPQHF. Written as DNA, the CDR3 is TGTGCCAGTAGGGACAGGGTAATGGTTGGCAATCAGCCCCAGCATTTT.

The rearrangement joins TRBV6-1 to TRBJ1-2, with 7 bases fitting TRBD1. This CDR3 has 16 amino acids. Per the germline V gene, CDR1 is MNHNS and CDR2 is SASEGT. J was trimmed by 3 bases and V by 1 base; bases with no gene match: 8. The DNA of the CDR3 is TGTGCCAGCAGTGAAGATTGGACAGGAGTTGACTATGGCTACACCTTC. Translated, it gives CASSEDWTGVDYGYTF.

The rearrangement links TRBV28 to TRBJ1-2; TRBD1 matches 7 bases. Trimming cost V 7 bases and J 3 bases; bases outside gene matches: 8. The CDR3 spans 14 residues. From germline, CDR1 is MDHEN and CDR2 SYDVKM. The CDR3 region has the DNA TGTGCCAGCACCCCCCTAACAGGGGACTATGGCTACACCTTC. It encodes CASTPLTGDYGYTF.

V usage is TRBV9 and J usage is TRBJ1-4; possibly TRBD1 for D (6 bases). With 4 bases removed from V and 7 bases from J, the gap between germline ends came to 20 bases. Per the germline V gene, CDR1 is SGDLS and CDR2 is YYNGEE. The CDR3 covers 16 residues. The CDR3 nucleotides are TGTGCCAGCAGCCTTGACGCGCTACAGGGCAGTGAAAAACTGTTTTTT. Its translation is CASSLDALQGSEKLFF.

The CDR3 spells CASSLSRGGAEGYTF. CDR3 in DNA: TGTGCCAGCAGTTTATCTCGAGGGGGGGCAGAGGGCTACACCTTC. J is TRBJ1-2 and V is TRBV27; a possible D gene is TRBD1 (6 bases). Germline V gene lookup returns CDR1 MNHEY and CDR2 SMNVEV (reference sequence). V lost 0 bases and J lost 8, with 16 bases in between. This CDR3 spans 15 amino acids.

The V gene is TRBV19, the J gene TRBJ1-4; TRBD1 is a possible D gene (6 bases). The CDR3 runs to 14 residues. Germline V CDR1 and CDR2: LNHDA, SQIVND (reference sequence). V lost 5 bases, J lost 4 bases, and 11 bases lay in between. The CDR3 here is CASSPRQDNEKLFF. CDR3 sequence (DNA): TGTGCCAGTAGTCCTAGACAGGATAATGAAAAACTGTTTTTT.

V and J are TRBV15 and TRBJ2-5, with 7 bases aligning to TRBD1. J lost 2 bases, V lost 6 bases, and 6 bases had no gene match. CDR1 and CDR2 (germline): LNHNV, YYDKDF (reference sequence). The CDR3 runs to 14 residues. CDR3 sequence (DNA): TGTGCCACCAGAGACAGGGAGTTTCAAGAGACCCAGTACTTC. It codes for CATRDREFQETQYF.

In this sample, this clone turned up once. V usage is TRBV5-8 and J usage is TRBJ1-5; TRBD1 aligns across 9 bases. The germline CDR1 and CDR2 sequences are SGHTS and YDEGEE. This CDR3 has 15 amino acids. The ends lost 2 bases at V and 7 bases at J; junction bases unmatched: 7. The CDR3 is CASSFDGTGFQPQHF. The CDR3 DNA is TGTGCCAGCAGCTTCGACGGGACAGGGTTCCAGCCCCAGCATTTT.

This chain uses TRBV15 with TRBJ1-5; the D is unclear. Trimming pared 0 bases from V and 4 bases from J, leaving 13 bases between. CDR1 is LNHNV, CDR2 YYDKDF, per germline (reference sequence). The CDR3 has 16 amino acids. The CDR3 reads CATSRDGRRQNQPQHF. CDR3 DNA sequence: TGTGCCACCAGCAGAGATGGTCGCAGGCAAAATCAGCCCCAGCATTTT.

This sequence joins TRBV30 and TRBJ2-3, with 11 bases matching TRBD2. This CDR3 is built from 17 residues. Germline-derived CDR1 and CDR2 are GTSNPN and SVGIG (reference sequence). V was clipped by 4 bases and J by 5 bases; unmatched bases: 14. The CDR3: CAWTRWQLAGVKDTQYF. The DNA of the CDR3 is TGTGCCTGGACCCGATGGCAACTAGCGGGAGTGAAAGATACGCAGTATTTT.

This clone was counted only a few times. The chain carries TRBV28 and TRBJ2-2; 12 nucleotides align to TRBD2. The CDR3 is made up of 18 amino acids. Unmatched junction bases numbered 9, after V lost 1 base and J lost 6 bases. Germline CDR1 reads MDHEN; CDR2 reads SYDVKM. CDR3 DNA sequence: TGTGCCAGCAGTTTATTGACTAGCGGGAGTATGAGTCCCGGGGAGCTGTTTTTT. Its protein product is CASSLLTSGSMSPGELFF.